This entry lists 16 T cell receptor beta chains sequenced from one sample in a study of identical twins. TCRdb recomputed calls from the 5' RACE reads with MiXCR, one row per CDR3 protein. The sample has 350,000 to 450,000 distinct CDR3 sequences; roughly 18% are singletons. The sample consisted of naive T cells sorted from blood. All receptors derive from a man over 45 in good health.

This clonotype was counted many times. V gene TRBV24-1 combines with J gene TRBJ2-1; 12 bases fit TRBD2. Germline V CDR1 and CDR2: KGHDR, SFDVKD. The V segment lost 3 bases and the J segment 2 bases; nucleotides outside the gene matches: 1. The CDR3 extends over 16 amino acids. The CDR3 DNA is TGTGCCACCAGTGATCTAGCGGGAGGGCCCTACAATGAGCAGTTCTTC. Translation: CATSDLAGGPYNEQFF.

The V and J genes are TRBV11-2 and TRBJ2-6; weak D call: TRBD1 (6 bases). There are 16 residues in the CDR3. Germline lookup yields CDR1 SGHAT and CDR2 FQNNGV. Between the trimmed V and J ends, which lost 6 bases and 1 base, there was a span of 13 bases. CDR3 in DNA: TGTGCCAGCAGATACCTCAGGGGTTCTGGGGCCAACGTCCTGACTTTC. Translation gives CASRYLRGSGANVLTF.

This clonotype showed up just a few times. This rearrangement joins TRBV5-1 to TRBJ2-7; possible D gene TRBD1, 5 bases. This CDR3 has 14 amino acids. The ends were cut back, 5 bases at V and 3 bases at J, with 15 bases in the middle. CDR1 and CDR2 from the germline V gene are SGHRS and YFSETQ. This CDR3 reads CASSIQDLNYEQYF. CDR3 DNA: TGCGCCAGCAGTATACAGGATCTAAACTACGAGCAGTACTTC.

The V gene is TRBV5-6, the J gene TRBJ2-7; TRBD2 agrees at 9 bases. V shed 2 bases, J shed 5 bases, and the junction held 11 bases outside the gene matches. CDR3 size: 16 residues. Germline lookup yields CDR1 SGHDT and CDR2 YYEEEE. CDR3 sequence reads: CASSFGVGGRGDEQYF. DNA of the CDR3: TGTGCCAGCAGCTTTGGGGTCGGCGGGAGGGGGGACGAGCAGTACTTC.

Ten or more counts support this clonotype. The chain uses TRBV9 and TRBJ2-5, with 7 bases that match TRBD1. The CDR3 length is 14 residues. V shed 4 bases, J shed 5 bases, and the junction held 8 bases outside the gene matches. Germline CDR1 is SGDLS and CDR2 is YYNGEE. For the CDR3, the DNA is TGTGCCAGCAGCTCGGGACAGTCTGCGGAGACCCAGTACTTC. Translating it yields CASSSGQSAETQYF.

This clonotype was seen a handful of times. The rearrangement uses TRBV20-1 and TRBJ2-7; a weak D match, TRBD1 (6 bases). CDR3 length: 11 amino acids. CDR1 is DFQATT, CDR2 SNEGSKA, per germline (reference sequence). Trimming cost V 5 bases and J 5 bases, with 10 bases left between them. Here the CDR3 DNA reads TGCAGTGCTTATACAGGGAACGAGCAGTACTTC. Its protein is CSAYTGNEQYF.

This clonotype occurred many times. The rearrangement joins TRBV6-5 to TRBJ2-7; D is perhaps TRBD1 (6 bases). Trimming took off 2 bases at V and 0 bases at J, with 8 bases between the two ends. The germline V gene encodes CDR1 MNHEY and CDR2 SVGAGI. This CDR3 has 14 amino acids. The CDR3 DNA follows: TGTGCCAGCAGTTACGGGGACACCTCCTACGAGCAGTACTTC. This translates into CASSYGDTSYEQYF.

This clonotype was observed a handful of times. The V call is TRBV30, the J call TRBJ2-7, with 7 bases aligning to TRBD1. The CDR3 totals 13 residues. After removal of 2 bases from V and 2 bases from J, the junction contained 3 bases not matched to a gene. Germline V lookup: CDR1 GTSNPN, CDR2 SVGIG (reference sequence). CDR3 amino acids: CAWSRGTAYEQYF. In DNA form, the CDR3 reads TGTGCCTGGAGTAGGGGGACAGCCTACGAGCAGTACTTC.

This clonotype was seen only a few times. V is TRBV10-3 and J is TRBJ2-6; D might be TRBD1 or TRBD2, each matching 6 bases. The V and J ends lost 11 bases and 0 bases respectively, with 14 bases between them. This CDR3 contains 15 residues. Germline values: CDR1 ENHRY, CDR2 SYGVKD. CDR3 residues: CASGGRSSGANVLTF. The CDR3 DNA follows: TGTGCCTCCGGGGGCAGAAGCTCTGGGGCCAACGTCCTGACTTTC.

This clonotype was detected many times. DNA of the CDR3: TGCGCCAGCAGCCGTACAGGGGGCACAGGGTACGAGCAGTACTTC. It is translated as CASSRTGGTGYEQYF. This chain joins TRBV5-1 and TRBJ2-7, with 9 bases aligning to TRBD1. J was trimmed by 4 bases and V by 4 bases; bases with no gene match: 9. This CDR3 comprises 15 residues. The germline V gene encodes CDR1 SGHRS and CDR2 YFSETQ.

CDR3 DNA: TGTGCCAGCAGTTTGGGCCTTAAGGGAATGGGCGGGGAGCTGTTTTTT. Protein product: CASSLGLKGMGGELFF. This chain uses TRBV28 with TRBJ2-2; D ambiguous. Germline V gene lookup returns CDR1 MDHEN and CDR2 SYDVKM. V was shortened by 3 bases and J by 7 bases, with 18 bases between the two germline ends. This CDR3 has 16 residues.

This clonotype came up many times. The V call is TRBV19, the J call TRBJ2-4; unclear D gene. Per the germline V gene, CDR1 is LNHDA and CDR2 is SQIVND (reference sequence). The CDR3 sequence is 18 residues long. V was cut by 7 bases and J by 2 bases, with 24 bases left in between. The CDR3 nucleotides are TGTGCCAGTACCGAAACTACGACGGACGTCTCGCCCAAAAACATTCAGTACTTC. Translation gives CASTETTTDVSPKNIQYF.

The rearrangement uses TRBV5-1 and TRBJ2-2, with D uncertain. This CDR3 is built from 15 residues. Trimming removed 0 bases from V and 4 bases from J, with 10 bases in between. Looked up from germline, CDR1 is SGHRS and CDR2 is YFSETQ. The chain's CDR3 is CASSLADVGTGELFF. Here the CDR3 DNA reads TGCGCCAGCAGCTTGGCCGATGTCGGCACCGGGGAGCTGTTTTTT.

This clonotype was counted a few times. The chain combines TRBV12-3 or TRBV12-4 with TRBJ1-5; D is uncertain. The CDR3 spans 16 residues. Between the trimmed V and J ends, which lost 5 bases and 3 bases, there was a span of 17 bases. CDR3: CASSLIRGSANQPQHF. The CDR3 DNA follows: TGTGCCAGCAGTCTTATCAGAGGGAGCGCCAATCAGCCCCAGCATTTT.

This sequence joins TRBV5-6 and TRBJ1-2; 10 bases line up with TRBD1. The CDR3 runs 13 residues. The germline V gene has CDR1 SGHDT and CDR2 YYEEEE. V shed 3 bases, J shed 4 bases, and the junction held 0 bases outside the gene matches. This CDR3 reads CASSWTGGYGYTF. CDR3 DNA sequence: TGTGCCAGCAGCTGGACAGGGGGCTATGGCTACACCTTC. Drawing the rest from reference TRBV5-6 and TRBJ1-2, the complete variable domain is DAGVTQSPTHLIKTRGQQVTLRCSPKSGHDTVSWYQQALGQGPQFIFQYYEEEERQRGNFPDRFSGHQFPNYSSELNVNALLLGDSALYLCASSWTGGYGYTFGSGTRLTVV.

This clonotype occurred many times. The chain is built from TRBV7-2 and TRBJ2-3, with D hard to call. Per the germline V gene, CDR1 is SGHTA and CDR2 is FQGNSA. The CDR3 covers 13 residues. Trimming cost V 5 bases and J 4 bases, with 10 bases left between them. CDR3 protein: CASSLTVADTQYF. In DNA form, the CDR3 reads TGTGCCAGCAGCCTAACGGTGGCAGATACGCAGTATTTT.